The 32 T cell receptor beta chains presented below share a single source sample, sequenced in a study of blood T cell repertoires in COVID-19. Sequenced by immunoSEQ multiplex PCR; TCRdb stores in-frame clones only, minus some. The sample carries about 330,000 clones, around 80% recorded once. The specimen was peripheral blood. Receptors were obtained from a woman between 45 and 65 years old with acute or convalescent COVID-19.

The chain has TRBV28 and TRBJ2-3; 9 positions agree with TRBD1. The ends lost 5 bases at V and 3 bases at J; junction bases unmatched: 6. The CDR3 sequence is 15 residues long. The germline V gene encodes CDR1 MDHEN and CDR2 SYDVKM. This CDR3 reads CASSPDRGGTDTQYF. Here the CDR3 DNA reads TGTGCCAGCAGTCCGGACAGGGGAGGGACAGATACGCAGTATTTT.

The V and J genes are TRBV19 and TRBJ2-1, with 8 bases identical to TRBD2. The germline CDR1 and CDR2 sequences are LNHDA and SQIVND (reference sequence). CDR3 length equals 15 residues. V lost 2 bases and J lost 8; bases outside the gene matches: 8. As DNA, the CDR3 is TGTGCCAGTAGTATACTTGGGTTAGCGGGGCATGAGCAGTTCTTC. It yields the protein CASSILGLAGHEQFF. Filled out from reference TRBV19 and TRBJ2-1, the complete variable domain reads DGGITQSPKYLFRKEGQNVTLSCEQNLNHDAMYWYRQDPGQGLRLIYYSQIVNDFQKGDIAEGYSVSREKKESFPLTVTSAQKNPTAFYLCASSILGLAGHEQFFGPGTRLTVL.

There are a few counts of this clone. CDR3 loop: CASSGGLHQETQYF. For the CDR3, the DNA is TGTGCCAGCAGCGGGGGACTCCACCAAGAGACCCAGTACTTC. V gene TRBV2 combines with J gene TRBJ2-5; tentative D call: TRBD2 (6 bases). This CDR3 is 14 amino acids long. The germline V gene encodes CDR1 SNHLY and CDR2 FYNNEI. The ends were cut back, 6 bases at V and 0 bases at J, with 11 bases in the middle. Full variable domain (missing parts from reference TRBV2 and TRBJ2-5): EPEVTQTPSHQVTQMGQEVILRCVPISNHLYFYWYRQILGQKVEFLVSFYNNEISEKSEIFDDQFSVERPDGSNFTLKIRSTKLEDSAMYFCASSGGLHQETQYFGPGTRLLVL.

This clone appeared a single time. V usage is TRBV30 and J usage is TRBJ2-6; TRBD1 matches at 9 bases. Trimming took 4 bases from V and 0 from J; bases not matched to a gene: 13. The CDR3 loop spans 19 amino acids. Germline CDR1 reads GTSNPN; CDR2 reads SVGIG (reference sequence). The CDR3 reads CAWKLGTGILSSGANVLTF. The DNA of the CDR3 is TGTGCCTGGAAACTCGGGACAGGGATCTTAAGCTCTGGGGCCAACGTCCTGACTTTC.

This chain joins TRBV9 and TRBJ2-5; TRBD2 aligns across 7 bases. Germline CDR1 SGDLS, CDR2 YYNGEE. The CDR3 has 15 residues. The V segment lost 1 base and the J segment 4 bases; nucleotides outside the gene matches: 7. The CDR3 is CASSVLGGSGETQYF. In DNA form, the CDR3 reads TGTGCCAGCAGCGTACTCGGGGGGAGCGGAGAGACCCAGTACTTC.

The chain has TRBV7-6 and TRBJ1-1; D perhaps matches TRBD1 (6 bases). This CDR3 is 15 amino acids long. Trimming shortened V by 5 bases and J by 7 bases, and 20 bases separated the two germline ends. Germline CDR1 reads SGHVS; CDR2 reads FNYEAQ. CDR3 in amino acids: CASSPQGNVPSEAFF. The CDR3 DNA reads TGTGCCAGCAGCCCCCAGGGGAATGTACCGAGTGAAGCTTTCTTT.

The CDR3 nucleotides read TGTGCCAGCAGTCCCAGAACAAGCACAGATACGCAGTATTTT. Amino acid sequence: CASSPRTSTDTQYF. The V gene is TRBV6-5, the J gene TRBJ2-3; D not resolved. Germline assignment: CDR1 MNHEY and CDR2 SVGAGI. This CDR3 is built from 14 residues. V lost 5 bases, J lost 0 bases, and 9 bases lay in between.

The V gene is TRBV7-3, the J gene TRBJ2-7; 7 bases are shared with TRBD2. There are 20 residues in the CDR3. Germline V CDR1 and CDR2: SGHTA, FQGTGA. Trimming removed 5 bases from V and 0 bases from J; junction bases left unmatched: 22. The CDR3 reads CASSLLTSLACPDSSYEQYF. The CDR3 DNA follows: TGTGCCAGCAGCCTCTTAACGTCACTAGCGTGTCCCGACAGCTCCTACGAGCAGTACTTC.

This chain connects TRBV19 to TRBJ1-2, with D tentatively TRBD1 (6 bases). With 2 bases removed from V and 3 bases from J, the gap between germline ends came to 16 bases. The CDR3 has 16 residues. Germline CDR1 LNHDA, CDR2 SQIVND (reference sequence). The CDR3 spells CASSIIGFQGHYGYTF. CDR3 in DNA: TGTGCCAGTAGTATAATCGGGTTCCAGGGGCACTATGGCTACACCTTC.

This clone has more than one count but fewer than ten. The chain employs TRBV4-1 and TRBJ2-1; 10 nucleotides line up with TRBD2. Germline trimming cut 0 bases from V and 8 bases from J; bases unmatched to any gene: 4. The CDR3 contains 15 residues. Germline assignment: CDR1 MGHRA and CDR2 YSYEKL. The chain's CDR3 is CASSQDASGSDEQFF. For the CDR3, the DNA is TGCGCCAGCAGCCAAGATGCTAGCGGGAGTGATGAGCAGTTCTTC.

The V call is TRBV7-2, the J call TRBJ2-2; TRBD2 agrees at 13 bases. This CDR3 is built from 16 residues. Germline CDR1 SGHTA, CDR2 FQGNSA. Germline trimming cut 5 bases from V and 7 bases from J; bases unmatched to any gene: 7. This CDR3 reads CASSLGLAGAGGELFF. CDR3 bases: TGTGCCAGCAGCCTCGGACTAGCGGGAGCTGGCGGGGAGCTGTTTTTT. The complete variable domain, with remaining parts taken from reference TRBV7-2 and TRBJ2-2, reads GAGVSQSPSNKVTEKGKDVELRCDPISGHTALYWYRQSLGQGLEFLIYFQGNSAPDKSGLPSDRFSAERTGGSVSTLTIQRTQQEDSAVYLCASSLGLAGAGGELFFGEGSRLTVL.

This sequence joins TRBV13 and TRBJ1-4; 11 bases map to TRBD1. The V gene's germline CDR1 is PRHDT and CDR2 FYEKMQ (reference sequence). The V gene end was trimmed by 5 bases and the J gene end by 3 bases; junction bases not matched to a gene: 8. This CDR3 is built from 17 residues. CDR3 sequence: CASSTGTGGMANEKLFF. The CDR3 DNA sequence: TGTGCCAGCAGCACGGGGACAGGGGGGATGGCTAATGAAAAACTGTTTTTT.

This chain connects TRBV19 to TRBJ1-2, with 8 bases fitting TRBD1. The V gene's germline CDR1 is LNHDA and CDR2 SQIVND (reference sequence). The CDR3 has 14 residues. J was trimmed by 4 bases and V by 6 bases; bases with no gene match: 7. The CDR3 protein is CASRLTGDFYGYTF. CDR3 bases: TGTGCCAGTAGACTGACAGGGGATTTCTATGGCTACACCTTC.

The V and J genes are TRBV10-2 and TRBJ1-1; TRBD1 agrees at 9 bases. This CDR3 is built from 15 residues. The V and J ends lost 2 bases and 5 bases, in that order; junction bases with no gene match: 6. Germline values: CDR1 WSHSY, CDR2 SAAADI. CDR3: CASSEPGQGLTEAFF. The DNA for the CDR3 is TGCGCCAGCAGTGAGCCGGGACAGGGTTTAACTGAAGCTTTCTTT.

This clone has a single count. The chain uses TRBV2 and TRBJ1-5; D is ambiguous. The V and J ends lost 2 bases and 7 bases respectively, with 9 bases between them. Germline CDR1 is SNHLY and CDR2 is FYNNEI. There are 13 residues in the CDR3. CDR3 DNA sequence: TGTGCCAGCAGTGAACAAGTCAGGCAGCCCCAGCATTTT. It encodes CASSEQVRQPQHF. Full variable domain (missing parts from reference TRBV2 and TRBJ1-5): EPEVTQTPSHQVTQMGQEVILRCVPISNHLYFYWYRQILGQKVEFLVSFYNNEISEKSEIFDDQFSVERPDGSNFTLKIRSTKLEDSAMYFCASSEQVRQPQHFGDGTRLSIL.

This chain connects TRBV3-1 (or the pseudogene TRBV3-2) to TRBJ1-1; maybe TRBD1 (6 bases). Trimming took off 4 bases at V and 11 bases at J, with 14 bases between the two ends. This CDR3 spans 12 amino acids. CDR1 LGHDT and CDR2 YNNKEL come from the germline V gene (reference sequence). CDR3 loop: CASSPGQYRAFF. The CDR3 nucleotides read TGTGCCAGCAGCCCAGGACAGTACAGGGCTTTCTTT.

The chain joins TRBV6-5 to TRBJ2-7; D perhaps matches TRBD1 (5 bases). CDR1 and CDR2 (germline): MNHEY, SVGAGI. V lost 5 bases and J lost 2, with 13 bases in between. This CDR3 is built from 14 residues. CDR3 in DNA: TGTGCCAGCAGTACCCTGACAGCTACCTACGAGCAGTACTTC. It yields the protein CASSTLTATYEQYF.

This chain connects TRBV19 to TRBJ2-2, with D possibly matching TRBD2 (5 bases). The V and J ends lost 1 base and 1 base respectively, with 7 bases between them. The CDR3 length is 15 residues. Germline-derived CDR1 and CDR2 are LNHDA and SQIVND (reference sequence). The DNA of the CDR3 is TGTGCCAGTAGTATAGGAGGGATGAACACCGGGGAGCTGTTTTTT. It codes for CASSIGGMNTGELFF.

This chain links TRBV6-1 with TRBJ1-2, with TRBD1 as a possible D gene (5 bases). Trimming shortened V by 0 bases and J by 4 bases, and 12 bases separated the two germline ends. CDR1 and CDR2 (germline): MNHNS, SASEGT. The CDR3 consists of 15 residues. The CDR3 bases are TGTGCCAGCAGTGAAGCGGCGGGGCCCTCCTATGGCTACACCTTC. Protein product: CASSEAAGPSYGYTF.

The chain is built from TRBV10-1 and TRBJ1-2, with no clear D. The CDR3 consists of 13 residues. Germline loops: CDR1 WNHNN, CDR2 SYGVQD (reference sequence). Trimming shortened V by 4 bases and J by 3 bases, and 9 bases separated the two germline ends. CDR3 in amino acids: CASSGLGDYGYTF. The CDR3 DNA reads as TGCGCCAGCAGTGGATTGGGAGACTATGGCTACACCTTC.

The V call is TRBV5-1, the J call TRBJ1-5, with D uncertain. V dropped 1 base and J dropped 1 base, with 3 bases sitting between them. The CDR3 contains 13 residues. From germline, CDR1 is SGHRS and CDR2 YFSETQ. The CDR3 loop is CASSLQSNQPQHF. The DNA for the CDR3 is TGCGCCAGCAGCTTGCAAAGCAATCAGCCCCAGCATTTT.

V and J are TRBV6-2 or TRBV6-3 and TRBJ2-7; 13 bases line up with TRBD2. From germline, CDR1 is MNHEY and CDR2 SVGEGT. The V and J ends lost 2 bases and 2 bases, in that order; junction bases with no gene match: 6. This CDR3 has 17 residues. The CDR3 region is CASSYLPGLAGAYEQYF. In DNA, the CDR3 is TGTGCCAGCAGTTACCTTCCAGGACTAGCGGGAGCCTACGAGCAGTACTTC.

To note about this clone: Its ends do not fully match the called genes, so a read error is possible. V gene TRBV12-3 or TRBV12-4 combines with J gene TRBJ1-2; D possibly corresponds to TRBD1 (6 bases). This CDR3 has 13 amino acids. DNA for the CDR3: TGTGCCAGCAGTTTATCCCAGTTACAGGGCCGCACATTC. Translated, it gives CASSLSQLQGRTF.

The CDR3 nucleotides read TGTGCCAGCAGCAGCAGCAGGGGGCGTAGGGGCACCGGGGAGCTGTTTTTT. Residues: CASSSSRGRRGTGELFF. This chain uses TRBV11-3 with TRBJ2-2; the match to TRBD1 covers 8 bases. This CDR3 region has 17 residues. The junction had 12 bases not matched to a gene; V was cut back by 5 bases and J by 4 bases. The V gene's germline CDR1 is SGHNT and CDR2 YENEEA.

J is TRBJ1-1 and V is TRBV30, with D maybe TRBD1 (5 bases). Germline V CDR1 and CDR2: GTSNPN, SVGIG (reference sequence). Trimming removed 1 base at V and 3 bases at J, with 9 bases between. This CDR3 is built from 13 residues. As DNA, the CDR3 is TGTGCCTGGAGTGAACCGGGGGACACTGAAGCTTTCTTT. The encoded protein is CAWSEPGDTEAFF.

The V gene is TRBV2, the J gene TRBJ1-1; 10 bases align to TRBD1. CDR1 is SNHLY, CDR2 FYNNEI, per germline. This CDR3 is built from 14 residues. Trimming cost V 7 bases and J 4 bases; bases outside gene matches: 6. CDR3 nucleotide sequence: TGTGCCAGCAACAGACAGGGGGCGAGCACTGAAGCTTTCTTT. It encodes CASNRQGASTEAFF.

The chain couples TRBV5-1 to TRBJ1-4; maybe TRBD1 (6 bases). This CDR3 comprises 15 residues. Germline V lookup: CDR1 SGHRS, CDR2 YFSETQ. V dropped 4 bases and J dropped 8 bases, with 18 bases sitting between them. The CDR3 DNA reads as TGCGCCAGCAGCCCCCATGGGCAGGGGAACGAAAAACTGTTTTTT. It specifies CASSPHGQGNEKLFF.

This clone was observed once. The chain has TRBV28 and TRBJ2-7; no clear D. This CDR3 comprises 13 residues. With 3 bases removed from V and 0 bases from J, the gap between germline ends came to 6 bases. CDR1 and CDR2 (germline): MDHEN, SYDVKM. The CDR3 here is CASSFAVSYEQYV. The CDR3 DNA reads as TGTGCCAGCAGTTTCGCAGTCTCCTACGAGCAGTACGTC.

CDR3 bases: TGTGCCAGCAGCCCCGACAGGAATCAGCCCCAGCATTTT. Translated: CASSPDRNQPQHF. The chain combines TRBV11-2 with TRBJ1-5; D may be TRBD1 (6 bases). The CDR3 consists of 13 residues. V shed 5 bases and J shed 4 bases, with 9 bases lying between them. Germline values: CDR1 SGHAT, CDR2 FQNNGV.

This CDR3 is CAISEGGTSHGELFF. DNA for the CDR3: TGTGCCATCAGTGAAGGTGGGACTAGCCACGGGGAGCTGTTTTTT. The genes are TRBV10-3 and TRBJ2-2; 9 bases line up with TRBD2. The CDR3 runs to 15 residues. V lost 3 bases to trimming and J lost 7 bases; unmatched junction nucleotides: 6. CDR1 ENHRY and CDR2 SYGVKD come from the germline V gene.

The chain links TRBV30 to TRBJ2-5; perhaps TRBD1 as D (5 bases). Trimming cost V 2 bases and J 7 bases, with 23 bases left between them. The germline gives CDR1 GTSNPN, CDR2 SVGIG (reference sequence). The CDR3 contains 16 residues. The CDR3 DNA reads as TGTGCCTGGAGTCCCCCTGGGGCAGTAACCCGGGCGACCCAGTACTTC. Translated: CAWSPPGAVTRATQYF.

The J gene is TRBJ2-3, the V gene TRBV7-2; the match to TRBD2 covers 8 bases. Germline V lookup: CDR1 SGHTA, CDR2 FQGNSA. The CDR3 has 15 residues. V shed 5 bases, J shed 3 bases, and the junction held 7 bases outside the gene matches. CDR3 sequence: CASSRSGVETDTQYF. CDR3 in DNA: TGTGCCAGCAGCCGTAGCGGGGTGGAGACAGATACGCAGTATTTT.